These 19 T cell receptor beta chains share one sample of origin, sequenced in a study of cytomegalovirus exposure and HLA in healthy donors. PCR primers comprised 60 Vbeta and 13 Jbeta primers. Assay: immunoSEQ multiplex PCR; the TCRdb copy retains only in-frame clones and omits some. The table lists 150,000 to 200,000 clones, 80% to 90% of them singletons. Sequencing was performed on PBMCs. These receptors originate from a man aged 18 to 29 in good health and CMV-seropositive.

The rearrangement joins TRBV2 to TRBJ2-3, with 10 bases matching TRBD1. Germline V gene sequence: CDR1 SNHLY, CDR2 FYNNEI. Unmatched junction bases numbered 4, after V lost 4 bases and J lost 3 bases. This CDR3 region has 15 residues. In nucleotides, the CDR3 is TGTGCCAGCAGTGGGGACAGGGGCATAACAGATACGCAGTATTTT. It codes for CASSGDRGITDTQYF.

The chain joins TRBV11-2 to TRBJ2-1, with 10 bases identical to TRBD2. The CDR3 spans 15 residues. Germline V lookup: CDR1 SGHAT, CDR2 FQNNGV. V was clipped by 5 bases and J by 4 bases; unmatched bases: 5. CDR3 nucleotides: TGTGCCAGCAGCCACGGACTAGCGGATTACAATGAGCAGTTCTTC. It specifies CASSHGLADYNEQFF. The variable domain in full, with the rest retrieved from reference TRBV11-2 and TRBJ2-1, is EAGVAQSPRYKIIEKRQSVAFWCNPISGHATLYWYQQILGQGPKLLIQFQNNGVVDDSQLPKDRFSAERLKGVDSTLKIQPAKLEDSAVYLCASSHGLADYNEQFFGPGTRLTVL.

The CDR3 protein is CASSKGDGQINTDTQYF. CDR3 in DNA: TGCGCCAGCAGCAAGGGAGATGGACAGATTAACACAGATACGCAGTATTTT. The chain combines TRBV4-3 with TRBJ2-3; TRBD1 might be the D (6 bases). Germline CDR1 LGHNA, CDR2 YSLEER. The CDR3 runs to 17 residues. Trimming left V 5 bases short and J 2 bases short, with 20 bases between.

The chain combines TRBV5-1 with TRBJ2-5, with TRBD2 identical over 8 bases. V trimming: 3 bases; J trimming: 3 bases; junction bases outside the gene matches: 7. This CDR3 is 15 amino acids long. Germline CDR1 is SGHRS and CDR2 is YFSETQ. CDR3 in DNA: TGCGCCAGCAGCTATCGCGGGGGGCCGGAAGAGACCCAGTACTTC. Residues: CASSYRGGPEETQYF.

The chain joins TRBV7-2 to TRBJ2-3; 8 bases map to TRBD2. Germline lookup yields CDR1 SGHTA and CDR2 FQGNSA. The V segment lost 3 bases and the J segment 6 bases; nucleotides outside the gene matches: 5. The CDR3 totals 14 residues. CDR3 DNA sequence: TGTGCCAGCAGCTTCGGGGGGGCCCTTGATACGCAGTATTTT. The encoded protein is CASSFGGALDTQYF.

The rearrangement joins TRBV2 to TRBJ2-1, with TRBD2 identical over 10 bases. The V gene end was trimmed by 8 bases and the J gene end by 5 bases; junction bases not matched to a gene: 3. This CDR3 region has 13 residues. CDR1 and CDR2 from the germline V gene are SNHLY and FYNNEI. The CDR3 sequence: CASDGLADNEQFF. As DNA, the CDR3 is TGTGCCAGCGATGGACTAGCGGACAATGAGCAGTTCTTC.

About this clone: The junction does not match germline at one end; this may be a read error. J is TRBJ2-7 and V is TRBV6-1; D gene unclear. The CDR3 extends over 14 amino acids. From germline, CDR1 is MNHNS and CDR2 SASEGT. In DNA form, the CDR3 reads TGTGCCAGCAGCGAAAGTGACTGGTCCTACGGGCAGTACTTC. Encoded protein: CASSESDWSYGQYF.

V usage is TRBV28 and J usage is TRBJ2-7; the match to TRBD1 covers 9 bases. Unmatched junction bases numbered 14, after V lost 6 bases and J lost 5 bases. The CDR3 extends over 16 amino acids. Germline V gives CDR1 MDHEN, CDR2 SYDVKM. The CDR3 sequence is CASSRLPGQGYNEQYF. The CDR3 DNA reads TGTGCCAGCAGCCGCCTTCCGGGACAGGGTTACAACGAGCAGTACTTC.

The rearrangement uses TRBV28 and TRBJ1-1; D not resolved. Germline values: CDR1 MDHEN, CDR2 SYDVKM. V was clipped by 7 bases and J by 8 bases, with 11 bases between them. The CDR3 contains 11 residues. CDR3: CASTSSREAFF. Written as DNA, the CDR3 is TGTGCCAGCACCTCGAGCCGAGAAGCTTTCTTT.

This chain uses TRBV6-1 with TRBJ1-2; 7 bases agree with TRBD1. V dropped 3 bases and J dropped 7; count of bases not matched to a gene: 20. The CDR3 length is 18 residues. Germline CDR1 is MNHNS and CDR2 is SASEGT. The CDR3 nucleotides are TGTGCCAGCAGTGATGAGGCTGGGCCTGACAGGGCGGGGGGTGGCTACACCTTC. Its translation is CASSDEAGPDRAGGGYTF.

The J gene is TRBJ1-1, the V gene TRBV11-2; D may be TRBD1 (5 bases). The CDR3 runs 13 residues. Per germline, CDR1 SGHAT and CDR2 FQNNGV. Trimming shortened V by 2 bases and J by 6 bases, and 10 bases separated the two germline ends. The CDR3 spells CASSLRGKAEAFF. CDR3 coding DNA: TGTGCCAGCAGCTTAAGGGGAAAAGCTGAAGCTTTCTTT.

This chain joins TRBV6-1 and TRBJ2-5; D is possibly TRBD2 (6 bases). The CDR3 length is 12 residues. V was trimmed by 10 bases and J by 5 bases, leaving 14 bases between them. Germline V gene lookup returns CDR1 MNHNS and CDR2 SASEGT. The CDR3 region is CAIFYRGETQYF. The CDR3 DNA reads TGTGCCATCTTTTACCGGGGGGAGACCCAGTACTTC.

The genes are TRBV19 and TRBJ1-2; 9 positions match TRBD1. Trimming removed 7 bases from V and 6 bases from J; junction bases left unmatched: 9. From germline, CDR1 is LNHDA and CDR2 SQIVND (reference sequence). This CDR3 spans 14 amino acids. CDR3 coding DNA: TGTGCCAGTACGTGGGACAGGGTCCCGGATGGCTACACCTTC. Encoded protein: CASTWDRVPDGYTF.

To note about this clone: The junction and the germline gene differ at one end; a read error may be behind it. The rearrangement joins TRBV7-7 to TRBJ2-7; no clear D gene. Per the germline V gene, CDR1 is SSHAT and CDR2 is FNYEAQ (reference sequence). The CDR3 length is 13 residues. DNA of the CDR3: TGTGCTAGCAGCTTAGCCGCAGGCTACGAGCAGTACTTC. It translates to CASSLAAGYEQYF.

This chain joins TRBV5-1 and TRBJ2-2; D is possibly TRBD2 (5 bases). Trimming removed 0 bases from V and 0 bases from J, with 6 bases in between. Germline CDR1 reads SGHRS; CDR2 reads YFSETQ. The CDR3 covers 15 residues. In DNA, the CDR3 is TGCGCCAGCAGCTTGGGAGCGGCGAACACCGGGGAGCTGTTTTTT. It is translated as CASSLGAANTGELFF.

V usage is TRBV5-1 and J usage is TRBJ2-5; D might be TRBD1 (7 bases). This CDR3 region has 16 residues. Germline assignment: CDR1 SGHRS and CDR2 YFSETQ. Trimming removed 0 bases at V and 2 bases at J, with 14 bases between. CDR3 nucleotide sequence: TGCGCCAGCAGCTTGGGCGGAGGGGGCGGACAAGAGACCCAGTACTTC. This gives the protein CASSLGGGGGQETQYF.

In DNA form, the CDR3 reads TGTGCCAGCAGCGGGACAGGGATCGGCGGGGAGCTGTTTTTT. It yields the protein CASSGTGIGGELFF. The rearrangement uses TRBV2 and TRBJ2-2; 9 bases match TRBD1. Trimming took 6 bases from V and 7 from J; bases not matched to a gene: 6. CDR1 is SNHLY and CDR2 is FYNNEI in the germline V gene. The CDR3 is made up of 14 amino acids.

The chain employs TRBV27 and TRBJ2-7; D unclear. Trimming removed 3 bases from V and 3 bases from J, with 6 bases in between. CDR3 length equals 12 residues. Germline V gene lookup returns CDR1 MNHEY and CDR2 SMNVEV (reference sequence). CDR3 nucleotide sequence: TGTGCCAGCAGTTTCTCGGGCTACGAGCAGTACTTC. It translates to CASSFSGYEQYF.

V and J are TRBV30 and TRBJ2-2; TRBD2 matches 8 bases. Germline CDR1 reads GTSNPN; CDR2 reads SVGIG (reference sequence). V was pared by 2 bases and J by 10 bases, with 3 bases of the junction left unmatched. The length of the CDR3 is 12 residues. Here the CDR3 DNA reads TGTGCCTGGAGTCGGGAGGGCGTGGAGCTGTTTTTT. Protein sequence: CAWSREGVELFF.